A single sample is the source of the 18 T cell receptor beta chains below, sequenced in a study of T cell clonality in common variable immunodeficiency. Some clones are missing from TCRdb's copy, which holds only in-frame ones; the method was immunoSEQ multiplex PCR. The sample presents 50,000 to 60,000 clones, none singletons. Sequenced material: peripheral blood mononuclear cells. The receptors were gathered from a person aged 18-70 years in good health.

This clone was seen at least ten times. The junction shows a germline mismatch at one end, possibly a read error. The sequenced fragment ends 3 residues before the CDR3 boundary, so the rest is inferred from the germline J gene. The chain is built from TRBV11-3 and TRBJ2-5; D possibly corresponds to TRBD1 (5 bases). This CDR3 region has 13 residues. Germline V gives CDR1 SGHNT, CDR2 YENEEA. CDR3 DNA, as far as it was read: TGTGCCAGCAGCCTAGACAGTCAAGAGACC. It codes for CASSLDSQET. The CDR3 as a whole reads CASSLDSQETQYF.

This clone was counted a few times. The read ends 3 residues early relative to the CDR3; the germline J gene fills the gap. The chain joins TRBV11-3 to TRBJ2-5; the match to TRBD1 covers 7 bases. Trimming removed 0 bases from V and 5 bases from J; junction bases left unmatched: 3. The germline V gene has CDR1 SGHNT and CDR2 YENEEA. The CDR3 loop spans 14 amino acids. The CDR3 sequence: CASSLDRGSETQYF. Partial CDR3 DNA: TGTGCCAGCAGCTTAGACAGGGGGAGCGAGACC.

This clone was counted at least ten times. The read ends 3 residues shy of where the CDR3 ends; the end is completed using the germline J gene. The rearrangement joins TRBV7-2 to TRBJ2-5; 8 nucleotides line up with TRBD1. This CDR3 is 14 amino acids long. Germline V gene lookup returns CDR1 SGHTA and CDR2 FQGNSA. V shed 5 bases, J shed 5 bases, and the junction held 7 bases outside the gene matches. The DNA read from the CDR3 is TGTGCCAGCAGCCCCGGGACAGGTGGGGAGACC. Translated, it gives CASSPGTGGET. The whole CDR3 is CASSPGTGGETQYF.

This clone appeared many times. The read ends 3 residues before the CDR3 terminus; that terminus is restored from the germline J gene. The V and J genes are TRBV5-1 and TRBJ2-7; D tentatively reads TRBD1 or TRBD2 (5 bases each). The germline V gene encodes CDR1 SGHRS and CDR2 YFSETQ. The CDR3 loop spans 15 amino acids. Between the trimmed V and J ends, which lost 4 bases and 2 bases, there was a span of 16 bases. CDR3 DNA (partial): TGCGCCAGCAGCGTCCGACCAGGGAGCACCTACGAG. Protein: CASSVRPGSTYE. The full CDR3 sequence reads CASSVRPGSTYEQYF. Variable domain in full (rest from reference TRBV5-1 and TRBJ2-7): KAGVTQTPRYLIKTRGQQVTLSCSPISGHRSVSWYQQTPGQGLQFLFEYFSETQRNKGNFPGRFSGRQFSNSRSEMNVSTLELGDSALYLCASSVRPGSTYEQYFGPGTRLTVT.

This clone appeared many times. A junction boundary mismatches the germline segment, possibly from a read error. The CDR3 end lies 3 residues beyond the end of the read and is filled in from the germline J gene. This sequence joins TRBV4-2 and TRBJ2-5; possible D gene TRBD1, 6 bases. The CDR3 loop spans 14 amino acids. CDR1 and CDR2 (germline): LGHNA, YNFKEQ. The sequenced part of the CDR3 DNA is TGCGCCAGCAGCCAGCCGGGACAACTACAGACC. This codes for CASSQPGQLQT. The CDR3 as a whole reads CASSQPGQLQTQYF.

This clone was seen ten or more times. Read sequence stops 3 residues before the CDR3 end, and the germline J gene provides the missing end. V and J are TRBV7-2 and TRBJ1-4, with 8 nucleotides matching TRBD1. Trimming at V came to 5 bases and at J to 3 bases, leaving 5 bases not matched to a gene. The CDR3 has 15 amino acids. CDR1 is SGHTA, CDR2 FQGNSA, per germline. Partial CDR3 DNA: TGTGCCAGCAGCGGCCAGGGGGCGTCTAATGAAAAA. Translated, it gives CASSGQGASNEK. The full CDR3 sequence reads CASSGQGASNEKLFF.

Many counts were recorded for this clone. The CDR3 is cut off 3 residues early in the read; its end comes from the germline J gene. The chain employs TRBV19 and TRBJ2-2; D possibly corresponds to TRBD1 (5 bases). The CDR3 has 16 residues. Looked up from germline, CDR1 is LNHDA and CDR2 is SQIVND (reference sequence). The CDR3 spells CASSPRARPGANVLFF. CDR3 DNA (partial): TGTGCCAGTAGCCCACGGGCACGGCCTGGGGCCAACGTG.

This clone came up many times. The CDR3: CSARLAGGTYNEQFF. The CDR3 DNA, read in part, is TGCAGTGCCAGACTAGCGGGAGGTACCTACAATGAG. This chain uses TRBV20-1 with TRBJ2-1; 13 bases line up with TRBD2. The read falls 3 residues short of the CDR3 end, and the missing part is taken from the germline J gene. The germline gives CDR1 DFQATT, CDR2 SNEGSKA (reference sequence). The CDR3 runs to 15 residues. Trimming cost V 6 bases and J 2 bases; bases outside gene matches: 4.

This clone was seen ten or more times. The covered CDR3 bases are TGTGCCAGCAGTTACACCCGCAAGGACACTGAA. Its translation is CASSYTRKDTE. The full CDR3 protein reads CASSYTRKDTEAFF. The chain joins TRBV6-2 or TRBV6-3 to TRBJ1-1, with D unresolved. The read falls 3 residues short of the CDR3 end, and the missing part is taken from the germline J gene. V was clipped by 2 bases and J by 3 bases, with 10 bases between them. The germline V gene encodes CDR1 MNHEY and CDR2 SVGEGT. The CDR3 covers 14 residues.

This clone was seen a few times. The read finishes 3 residues shy of the CDR3 end, and the germline J gene is used to complete it. Other DNA sequences of this sample code for an identical CDR3. The rearrangement joins TRBV7-9 to TRBJ1-1; tentatively, D is TRBD1 (5 bases). The CDR3 is 12 residues long. Germline V gene sequence: CDR1 SEHNR, CDR2 FQNEAQ (reference sequence). The CDR3 here is CASSLGGETAFF. CDR3 DNA (partial): TGTGCCAGCAGCTTGGGGGGAGAGACA.

At least ten counts were recorded for this clone. The read terminates 3 residues before the CDR3 end, so the remaining end is supplied by the germline J gene. V gene TRBV15 combines with J gene TRBJ2-7, with a tentative D call TRBD1 (6 bases). The CDR3 is 16 amino acids. V lost 1 base and J lost 2, with 15 bases in between. Germline V gives CDR1 LNHNV, CDR2 YYDKDF (reference sequence). CDR3 loop: CATSRGGRQAAYEQYF. The sequenced CDR3 bases are TGTGCCACCAGCAGAGGGGGGCGACAGGCAGCCTACGAG.

This clone appeared many times. CDR3 bases read: TGCAGTGTCTTGGGGACGGCAGGGGTCTATAATTCACCC. Translating gives CSVLGTAGVYNSP. In full, the CDR3 reads CSVLGTAGVYNSPLHF. V is TRBV20-1 and J is TRBJ1-6; D is perhaps TRBD1 (6 bases). The sequenced fragment ends 3 residues before the CDR3 boundary, so the rest is inferred from the germline J gene. CDR3 length equals 16 residues. Per the germline V gene, CDR1 is DFQATT and CDR2 is SNEGSKA (reference sequence). V shed 7 bases and J shed 3 bases, with 19 bases lying between them.

This clone was detected many times. The CDR3 end falls 3 residues outside the read, so it is completed with the germline J gene. The rearrangement uses TRBV11-2 and TRBJ2-1; 13 bases agree with TRBD2. The CDR3 is 15 residues long. Unmatched junction bases numbered 5, after V lost 5 bases and J lost 7 bases. Germline V CDR1 and CDR2: SGHAT, FQNNGV. CDR3 amino acids: CASSPGLAGENEQFF. The DNA read from the CDR3 is TGTGCCAGCAGCCCCGGACTAGCGGGGGAGAATGAG.

In this sample, this clone turned up many times. Sequencing ends 3 residues short of the CDR3 end; the germline J gene provides the rest. V usage is TRBV5-1 and J usage is TRBJ2-2, with no clear D. CDR1 SGHRS and CDR2 YFSETQ come from the germline V gene. The CDR3 length is 16 residues. The V gene lost 0 bases and the J gene lost 0 bases, with 9 bases spanning the gap. CDR3 residues: CASSLVAGANTGELFF. The sequenced CDR3 bases are TGCGCCAGCAGCTTGGTGGCAGGCGCGAACACCGGGGAG.

In its sample, this clone was seen many times. Read coverage stops 3 residues before the CDR3 terminus; the germline J gene supplies the remainder. V is TRBV28 and J is TRBJ2-5, with D uncertain. Germline-derived CDR1 and CDR2 are MDHEN and SYDVKM. The CDR3 loop spans 15 amino acids. V lost 4 bases to trimming and J lost 5 bases, with 17 bases between them. Partial CDR3 DNA: TGTGCCAGCAGTTCTCGTACCCTAGGTGGGGAGACC. It translates to CASSSRTLGGET. The full CDR3 reads CASSSRTLGGETQYF.

For this clone: The read gets to within 3 residues of the CDR3 end, and the germline J gene fills in the rest. The chain links TRBV13 to TRBJ2-3; 8 bases align to TRBD2. CDR1 and CDR2 (germline): PRHDT, FYEKMQ (reference sequence). There are 16 residues in the CDR3. V was clipped by 1 base and J by 1 base; unmatched bases: 4. CDR3 protein: CASSLDGGAGTDTQYF. The part of the CDR3 DNA that was read is TGTGCCAGCAGCTTAGACGGGGGGGCCGGCACAGATACG.

In its sample, this clone was seen many times. The read falls 3 residues short of the CDR3 end, and the missing part is taken from the germline J gene. The gene calls are TRBV12-3 or TRBV12-4 and TRBJ1-6; D remains unclear. V lost 7 bases, J lost 6 bases, and 16 bases lay in between. This CDR3 comprises 15 residues. The part of the CDR3 DNA that was read is TGTGCCAGCACTCCCCGAGGCAGACTTAATTCACCC. It is translated as CASTPRGRLNSP. The whole CDR3 reads CASTPRGRLNSPLHF.

This clone was recorded a few times. The CDR3 is cut off 3 residues early in the read; its end comes from the germline J gene. J is TRBJ2-3 and V is TRBV5-1; 10 bases fit TRBD2. The CDR3 has 16 residues. J gave up 1 base and V 0 bases, and 2 bases lay outside the gene matches. From germline, CDR1 is SGHRS and CDR2 YFSETQ. The CDR3 spells CASSLALAGGTDTQYF. CDR3 bases read: TGCGCCAGCAGCTTGGCGCTAGCGGGGGGCACAGATACG. The full variable domain, with the rest looked up from reference TRBV5-1 and TRBJ2-3, is KAGVTQTPRYLIKTRGQQVTLSCSPISGHRSVSWYQQTPGQGLQFLFEYFSETQRNKGNFPGRFSGRQFSNSRSEMNVSTLELGDSALYLCASSLALAGGTDTQYFGPGTRLTVL.